The sequence of this T cell receptor (beta chain) was determined in a study of identical twins. Whole-study findings and limits: For monozygotic twins, models underestimated out-of-frame TCR alpha sharing.

The table lists this clonotype with a few counts. The antigen remains unidentified. TCRdb reanalysed the 5' RACE reads using MiXCR and keeps one entry per CDR3 protein. The sample lists about 520,000 distinct CDR3 sequences, under 25% occurring once. V was shortened by 4 bases and J by 13 bases, with 16 bases between the two germline ends. Germline CDR1 and CDR2: SQVTM and ANQGSEA. The CDR3 spans 11 residues. This sample was also put to use in a study of T cells expressing NK-cell markers. From that paper: Investigators obtained TCR beta repertoires from sorted CD3+CD56+NKG2C+, CD3+CD56+NKG2C- and CD3+CD56-NKG2C+ T cells.

This receptor was obtained from a woman aged 18-35 years in good health. Input material: CD4+ T cells sorted from blood. The gene calls are TRBV29-1 and TRBJ2-5; possible D gene TRBD1, 5 bases. Here the CDR3 reads CSVVQGALRYF. CDR3 DNA sequence: TGCAGCGTTGTCCAAGGGGCACTCCGGTACTTC.